This section outlines one TCR beta chain sequence together with its context. Its antigen is unknown. The data stem from a study of OX40 agonist ivuxolimab in advanced cancers. Study results and limitations: Antigen targets of the expanded peripheral T cells went undetermined.

Repertoires were generated with immunoSEQ multiplex PCR, while TCRdb's copy carries only in-frame clones and drops some. Seen here are about 55,000 clones, approximately 91% observed once, and the top ten hold 5.5% to 8%. V lost 5 bases to trimming and J lost 6 bases; unmatched junction nucleotides: 11. Germline values: CDR1 SGHRS, CDR2 YFSETQ. This CDR3 has 14 amino acids. Specimen: CD4+ or CD8+ T cells sorted from blood, collected in a trial of the OX40 agonist ivuxolimab. The TCR sequence derives from an adult with an advanced solid tumor such as melanoma, head and neck, liver or kidney cancer. The V gene is TRBV5-1, the J gene TRBJ2-7; TRBD2 matches 7 bases. The CDR3 DNA reads as TGCGCCAGCAGTCGCGCGGGAGAGGTTCGCGAGCAGTACTTC. Translation gives CASSRAGEVREQYF. The variable domain in full, with the rest retrieved from reference TRBV5-1 and TRBJ2-7, is KAGVTQTPRYLIKTRGQQVTLSCSPISGHRSVSWYQQTPGQGLQFLFEYFSETQRNKGNFPGRFSGRQFSNSRSEMNVSTLELGDSALYLCASSRAGEVREQYFGPGTRLTVT.